One T cell receptor beta chain is described in this entry. The antigen remains unidentified. This may come from a read error, since a much larger clone is one base off. The data were obtained in a study of T cell repertoires in cytomegalovirus infection. Study details: TCR beta signatures that were public indicated CMV infection and matching HLA type.

TCRdb processed the reads anew with MiXCR; each CDR3 protein has one entry. The sample lists hundreds of thousands of distinct CDR3 sequences, approximately 25% seen once, with 6.5% to 10% in the top ten. Points from the study as a whole: CMV carriers having the relevant HLA were flagged by cumulative public TCR beta family frequency. Clonotype analysis showed dominance of the ex vivo response by HLA-C-restricted CMV-specific TCR beta clonotypes.

Germline assignment: CDR1 SGHTA and CDR2 FQGNSA. The CDR3 length is 14 residues. This chain joins TRBV7-2 and TRBJ2-3; weak D call: TRBD2 (7 bases). What was sequenced was CD8+ T cells from PBMCs. This TCR derives from a human donor in good health (CMV status not recorded). Some clones in this sample may be carry-over from other donors' samples. CDR3 loop: CANSLRGAPDTQYF. DNA for the CDR3: TGTGCCAACAGCTTACGGGGGGCCCCAGATACGCAGTATTTT.